Following are 7 T cell receptor beta chains from one sample sequenced in a study of cytomegalovirus exposure and HLA in healthy donors. 60 Vbeta and 13 Jbeta primers were used in PCR. The table came from immunoSEQ multiplex PCR; TCRdb's copy has only in-frame clones and leaves some out. The data hold some 100,000 clones, with more than 60% observed a single time. The source material was PBMCs. These receptor sequences come from a woman aged 18 to 35 in good health and CMV-seropositive.

The chain employs TRBV28 and TRBJ1-5; no clear D. Germline V gene lookup returns CDR1 MDHEN and CDR2 SYDVKM. This CDR3 spans 14 amino acids. Trimming removed 2 bases at V and 4 bases at J, with 9 bases between. The CDR3 loop reads CASSLPGLNQPQHF. The CDR3, as DNA: TGTGCCAGCAGTTTACCGGGATTGAATCAGCCCCAGCATTTT.

The V gene is TRBV10-2, the J gene TRBJ2-7, with D tentatively TRBD1 (5 bases). Per germline, CDR1 WSHSY and CDR2 SAAADI. The length of the CDR3 is 14 residues. V was trimmed by 7 bases and J by 2 bases, leaving 15 bases between them. The CDR3 DNA sequence: TGCGCCAGCACTCCGACAGCCGACACCTACGAGCAGTACTTC. It is translated as CASTPTADTYEQYF.

V gene TRBV11-2 combines with J gene TRBJ1-6; weak D call: TRBD1 (6 bases). The CDR3 covers 14 residues. Germline values: CDR1 SGHAT, CDR2 FQNNGV. V lost 5 bases to trimming and J lost 8 bases, with 13 bases between them. The chain's CDR3 is CASSPWGGDSPLHF. CDR3 nucleotides: TGTGCCAGCAGCCCGTGGGGGGGCGATTCACCCCTCCACTTT.

The gene calls are TRBV27 and TRBJ2-5, with a weak D call TRBD2 (5 bases). The V and J ends lost 0 bases and 4 bases respectively, with 12 bases between them. Germline CDR1 reads MNHEY; CDR2 reads SMNVEV (reference sequence). This CDR3 has 15 residues. CDR3 residues: CASSLSILAGETQYF. CDR3 DNA sequence: TGTGCCAGCAGTTTATCGATCCTAGCTGGAGAGACCCAGTACTTC.

There are a few counts of this clone. V and J are TRBV18 and TRBJ2-7; D remains unclear. The CDR3 covers 15 residues. Germline CDR1 is KGHSH and CDR2 is LQKENI. With 4 bases removed from V and 0 bases from J, the gap between germline ends came to 13 bases. The CDR3: CASSLAAGSSYEQYF. As DNA, the CDR3 is TGTGCCAGCTCACTAGCAGCTGGAAGCTCCTACGAGCAGTACTTC.

The chain recombines TRBV6-5 with TRBJ1-2; 7 nucleotides match TRBD1. The trim removed 10 bases at V and 6 bases at J, leaving 5 bases unmatched. The germline V gene has CDR1 MNHEY and CDR2 SVGAGI. CDR3 length equals 11 residues. The CDR3 DNA reads as TGTGCCACCTCTACAGGGGATGGCTACACCTTC. The encoded protein is CATSTGDGYTF.

CDR3 sequence: CASSVDSRGSFEKLFF. The DNA of the CDR3 is TGTGCCAGCAGTGTAGACAGTAGGGGGTCTTTTGAAAAACTGTTTTTT. The chain couples TRBV6-1 to TRBJ1-4; a weak D match, TRBD1 (6 bases). Trimming cost V 4 bases and J 7 bases, with 19 bases left between them. There are 16 residues in the CDR3. Germline V gene lookup returns CDR1 MNHNS and CDR2 SASEGT.